These T cell receptor beta chains were read from a single sample in a study of monozygotic twins with cystic fibrosis. Assay: immunoSEQ multiplex PCR; the TCRdb copy retains only in-frame clones and omits some. The sample records just over 35,000 clones, under 95% being singletons. Material for sequencing was blood. These TCRs come from a boy between 2 and 10 years old with cystic fibrosis. Each CDR3 is given with its conserved first and last residue. D genes are given only for firm matches. Expanded clones get a size class; other rows say once, few or many, or leave the size out.

D	V	size	J	CDR3	DNA
.	TRBV2	once	TRBJ2-5	CASTLGGPRTQYF	TGTGCCAGCACCTTGGGGGGACCACGGACCCAGTACTTC
.	TRBV4-1	once	TRBJ1-2	CASSQEGRDTDPYGYTF	TGCGCCAGCAGCCAAGAAGGAAGAGACACCGATCCCTATGGCTACACCTTC
.	TRBV10-2	once	TRBJ2-7	CASSDSGGEQYF	TGCGCCAGCAGTGACTCGGGCGGGGAGCAGTACTTC
TRBD1	TRBV13	.	TRBJ2-1	CASSLEGARTDEQFF	TGTGCCAGCAGTCTCGAGGGGGCCAGAACGGATGAGCAGTTCTTC
.	TRBV7-8	.	TRBJ1-5	CASSLYATDSRQPQHF	TGTGCCAGCAGCTTATATGCCACGGACAGCCGGCAGCCCCAGCATTTT
.	TRBV14	.	TRBJ2-7	CASSQDPSYEQYF	TGTGCCAGCAGCCAAGATCCGAGTTACGAGCAGTACTTC
.	TRBV5-1	.	TRBJ1-2	CASSSGTSNYGYTF	TGCGCCAGCAGCTCCGGGACTTCTAACTATGGCTACACCTTC
.	TRBV6-5	.	TRBJ1-1	CASSYFYGVGTEAFF	TGTGCCAGCAGTTACTTCTACGGGGTAGGCACTGAAGCTTTCTTT
.	TRBV9	.	TRBJ2-2	CASSVGGGYGGELFF	TGTGCCAGCAGCGTAGGAGGAGGGTATGGCGGGGAGCTGTTTTTT
TRBD2	TRBV4-2	.	TRBJ2-3	CASSQDFASGGVADTQYF	TGTGCCAGCAGCCAAGACTTCGCTAGCGGGGGGGTTGCAGATACGCAGTATTTT
.	TRBV15	.	TRBJ1-6	CATSRDREASPLHF	TGTGCCACCAGCAGAGATAGGGAAGCCTCACCCCTCCACTTT
.	TRBV7-9	.	TRBJ1-1	CASSFGGNTEAFF	TGTGCCAGCAGCTTCGGGGGGAACACTGAAGCTTTCTTT
.	TRBV18	once	TRBJ1-2	CASSPNRDSRGYTF	TGTGCCAGCTCACCCAACAGGGACTCTAGAGGCTACACCTTC
.	TRBV5-1	.	TRBJ1-1	CASSSIGRNTEAFF	TGCGCCAGCAGCTCAATCGGCCGGAACACTGAAGCTTTCTTT
.	TRBV4-3	.	TRBJ1-5	CASSQRQYNQPQHF	TGCGCCAGCAGCCAGAGACAATACAATCAGCCCCAGCATTTT
TRBD2	TRBV6-5	.	TRBJ2-2	CASSEGLVGRELFF	TGTGCCAGCAGCGAGGGACTAGTTGGCCGGGAGCTGTTTTTT
TRBD1	TRBV5-1	.	TRBJ1-5	CASSLTGEGSNQPQHF	TGCGCCAGCAGCTTGACAGGGGAAGGTAGCAATCAGCCCCAGCATTTT
.	TRBV7-2	.	TRBJ1-1	CASSLASWAGGRTEAFF	TGTGCCAGCAGCTTAGCTTCGTGGGCCGGGGGAAGGACTGAAGCTTTCTTT
TRBD1	TRBV19	.	TRBJ1-2	CASSIPGQGALYGYTF	TGTGCCAGTAGTATCCCCGGACAGGGGGCCCTCTATGGCTACACCTTC
.	TRBV29-1	.	TRBJ1-2	CSVAEGMIYGYTF	TGCAGCGTTGCGGAGGGGATGATCTATGGCTACACCTTC
.	TRBV28	.	TRBJ1-2	CASSEPGSDGYTF	TGTGCCAGCAGCGAGCCCGGGTCCGATGGCTACACCTTC
.	TRBV7-2	.	TRBJ1-6	CASSFNSSPLHF	TGTGCCAGCAGCTTTAACAGCTCACCCCTCCACTTT
TRBD1	TRBV4-2	.	TRBJ1-4	CASSRPGTGDRGEKLFF	TGTGCCAGCAGCCGTCCCGGGACAGGGGATCGGGGGGAAAAACTGTTTTTT
.	TRBV10-3	.	TRBJ2-7	CAISEPRDTFSYEQYF	TGTGCCATCAGTGAGCCCCGGGACACCTTCTCCTACGAGCAGTACTTC
.	TRBV11-3	.	TRBJ2-7	CASSSSYEQYF	TGTGCCAGCAGCTCTTCCTACGAGCAGTACTTC
.	TRBV12-5	.	TRBJ1-2	CASGLFMMEGDKGYGYTF	TGTGCTAGTGGCCTCTTCATGATGGAAGGGGACAAGGGCTATGGCTACACCTTC
.	TRBV2	.	TRBJ2-7	CASRESKISYEQYF	TGTGCCAGCAGGGAAAGTAAAATATCCTACGAGCAGTACTTC
.	TRBV5-6	.	TRBJ2-3	CASSLGLGYTTDTQYF	TGTGCCAGCAGCTTGGGTTTGGGCTACACCACAGATACGCAGTATTTT
.	TRBV9	.	TRBJ1-1	CASSVVLNTEAFF	TGTGCCAGCAGCGTAGTCCTGAACACTGAAGCTTTCTTT
.	TRBV5-4	.	TRBJ1-1	CASSPEMNTEAFF	TGTGCCAGCAGCCCGGAGATGAACACTGAAGCTTTCTTT
.	TRBV5-4	.	TRBJ1-1	CASSLDSMNTEAFF	TGTGCCAGCAGCCTGGACAGCATGAACACTGAAGCTTTCTTT
TRBD1	TRBV4-2	.	TRBJ1-5	CASSADRDYQPQHF	TGTGCCAGCAGCGCCGACAGGGACTATCAGCCCCAGCATTTT
.	TRBV5-5	once	TRBJ1-1	CASSLGVNTEAFF	TGTGCCAGCAGCTTGGGGGTGAACACTGAAGCTTTCTTT
.	TRBV15	.	TRBJ1-2	CATSRDQDGYTF	TGTGCCACCAGCAGAGATCAGGATGGCTACACCTTC
TRBD1	TRBV12-5	.	TRBJ1-5	CASGPQGADQPQHF	TGTGCTAGTGGTCCACAGGGGGCGGATCAGCCCCAGCATTTT
TRBD1	TRBV7-2	once	TRBJ2-6	CASSSQGANGANVLTF	TGTGCCAGCAGCTCCCAGGGGGCGAATGGGGCCAACGTCCTGACTTTC
.	TRBV19	.	TRBJ1-3	CASIGSSGNTIYF	TGTGCCAGTATCGGGAGCTCTGGAAACACCATATATTTT
.	TRBV5-4	.	TRBJ1-2	CASSLAVGGPNYGYTF	TGTGCCAGCAGCTTGGCGGTCGGAGGTCCAAACTATGGCTACACCTTC
.	TRBV2	.	TRBJ1-5	CASSEGFKGANQPQHF	TGTGCCAGCAGTGAAGGTTTTAAAGGGGCCAATCAGCCCCAGCATTTT
TRBD1	TRBV2	.	TRBJ1-5	CASSDTQGVGQPQHF	TGTGCCAGCAGTGACACACAGGGGGTTGGTCAGCCCCAGCATTTT
.	TRBV19	.	TRBJ1-2	CASSINGGSNYGYTF	TGTGCCAGTAGTATAAACGGAGGATCTAACTATGGCTACACCTTC
.	TRBV27	.	TRBJ1-1	CASSSGNEAFF	TGTGCCAGCAGTTCCGGAAATGAAGCTTTCTTT
.	TRBV11-2	few	TRBJ1-2	CASSPQRGYGYTF	TGTGCCAGCAGCCCACAGAGAGGCTATGGCTACACCTTC
.	TRBV7-6	few	TRBJ2-7	CASSPGRLLEQYF	TGTGCCAGCAGCCCCGGACGGCTGCTCGAGCAGTACTTC
.	TRBV20-1	.	TRBJ2-7	CSGRGQYEQYF	TGCAGTGGTCGGGGCCAGTACGAGCAGTACTTC
TRBD1	TRBV5-1	.	TRBJ1-1	CASKESGTGGDGTEAFF	TGCGCCAGCAAAGAGTCCGGGACAGGGGGCGATGGCACTGAAGCTTTCTTT
.	TRBV10-2	.	TRBJ1-2	CASSESGGLGYGYTF	TGCGCCAGCAGTGAGTCCGGGGGGCTAGGCTATGGCTACACCTTC
.	TRBV7-6	.	TRBJ2-1	CASSLAGGSPNEQFF	TGTGCCAGCAGCTTAGCAGGGGGGTCCCCCAATGAGCAGTTCTTC
.	TRBV9	.	TRBJ2-2	CASSAPLVAGELFF	TGTGCCAGCAGCGCACCCTTAGTAGCCGGGGAGCTGTTTTTT
.	TRBV6-4	few	TRBJ2-3	CASSDKDTDTQYF	TGTGCCAGCAGTGACAAGGACACAGATACGCAGTATTTT
.	TRBV5-4	.	TRBJ1-2	CASSPPSGEVYSYTF	TGTGCCAGCAGCCCTCCTTCAGGGGAGGTATATAGCTACACCTTC
TRBD1	TRBV19	.	TRBJ1-5	CASRNFLQGARQPQHF	TGTGCCAGTAGAAACTTCCTCCAGGGGGCGCGTCAGCCCCAGCATTTT
TRBD1	TRBV18	.	TRBJ2-3	CASSPQGASTDTQYF	TGTGCCAGCTCACCACAGGGGGCGAGCACAGATACGCAGTATTTT
.	TRBV11-2	few	TRBJ2-1	CASSLISEYNEQFF	TGTGCCAGCAGCTTGATATCAGAGTACAATGAGCAGTTCTTC
.	TRBV19	.	TRBJ1-6	CASSIEYGQSRGSPLHF	TGTGCCAGTAGTATAGAGTATGGCCAATCACGGGGATCACCCCTCCACTTT
TRBD1	TRBV6-1	.	TRBJ2-5	CASSEVEGGGETQYF	TGTGCCAGCAGTGAGGTGGAAGGGGGCGGAGAGACCCAGTACTTC